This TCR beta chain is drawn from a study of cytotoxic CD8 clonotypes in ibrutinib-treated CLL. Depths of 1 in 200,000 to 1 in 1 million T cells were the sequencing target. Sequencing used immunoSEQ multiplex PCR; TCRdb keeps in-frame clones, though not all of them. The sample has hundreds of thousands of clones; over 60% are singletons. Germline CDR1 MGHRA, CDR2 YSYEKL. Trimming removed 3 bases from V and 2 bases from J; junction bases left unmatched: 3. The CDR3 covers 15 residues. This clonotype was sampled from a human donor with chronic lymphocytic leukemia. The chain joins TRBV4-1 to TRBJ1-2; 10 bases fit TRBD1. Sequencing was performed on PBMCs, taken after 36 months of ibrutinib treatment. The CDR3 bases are TGCGCCAGCAGCCACCGGGACAGGGGCAACTATGGCTACACCTTC. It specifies CASSHRDRGNYGYTF.